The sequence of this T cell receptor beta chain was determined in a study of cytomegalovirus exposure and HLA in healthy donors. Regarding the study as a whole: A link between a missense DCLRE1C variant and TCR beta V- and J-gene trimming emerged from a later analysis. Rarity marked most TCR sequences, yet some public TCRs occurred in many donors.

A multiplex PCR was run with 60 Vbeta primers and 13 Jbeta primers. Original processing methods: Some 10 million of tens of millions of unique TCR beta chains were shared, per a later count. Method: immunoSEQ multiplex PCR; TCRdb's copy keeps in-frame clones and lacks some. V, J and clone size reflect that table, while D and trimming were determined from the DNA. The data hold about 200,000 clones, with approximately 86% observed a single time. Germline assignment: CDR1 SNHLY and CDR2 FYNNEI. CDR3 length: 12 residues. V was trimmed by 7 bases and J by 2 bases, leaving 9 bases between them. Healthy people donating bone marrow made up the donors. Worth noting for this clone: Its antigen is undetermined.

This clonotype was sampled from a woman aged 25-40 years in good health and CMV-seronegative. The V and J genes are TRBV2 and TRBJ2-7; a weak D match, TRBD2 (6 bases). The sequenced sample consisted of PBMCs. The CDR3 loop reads CASNGGPYEQYF. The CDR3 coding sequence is TGTGCCAGCAACGGGGGACCCTACGAGCAGTACTTC.